This entry lists 17 T cell receptor beta chains sequenced from one sample in a study of human T cells and chemical hapten exposure. TCRdb used MiXCR to reprocess the 5' RACE reads, holding one entry per CDR3 protein. The sample has about 140,000 distinct CDR3 sequences, 3.5% to 5% seen once. Researchers extracted total RNA from unfractionated whole blood. The receptors derive from a female donor in good health.

This clonotype has at least ten counts. The chain is built from TRBV28 and TRBJ1-1, with D possibly TRBD1 on 5 matching bases. Trimming shortened V by 6 bases and J by 10 bases, and 15 bases separated the two germline ends. CDR3 length: 12 amino acids. Germline CDR1 reads MDHEN; CDR2 reads SYDVKM. The CDR3: CASRIVGARAFF. Written as DNA, the CDR3 is TGTGCCAGCAGGATAGTAGGGGCAAGAGCTTTCTTT.

This clonotype was counted a few times. The chain is built from TRBV7-2 and TRBJ2-4; TRBD2 agrees at 11 bases. Trimming took 4 bases from V and 8 from J; bases not matched to a gene: 7. Germline-derived CDR1 and CDR2 are SGHTA and FQGNSA. CDR3 size: 15 residues. In DNA, the CDR3 is TGTGCCAGCAGCTCAGCTCGGACTAGCGGGCACATTCAGTACTTC. It encodes CASSSARTSGHIQYF. Looking up the rest from reference TRBV7-2 and TRBJ2-4 gives the full variable domain: GAGVSQSPSNKVTEKGKDVELRCDPISGHTALYWYRQSLGQGLEFLIYFQGNSAPDKSGLPSDRFSAERTGGSVSTLTIQRTQQEDSAVYLCASSSARTSGHIQYFGAGTRLSVL.

This clonotype came up many times. V and J are TRBV29-1 and TRBJ2-3; TRBD1 matches at 9 bases. The germline gives CDR1 SQVTM, CDR2 ANQGSEA. The ends lost 5 bases at V and 2 bases at J; junction bases unmatched: 5. The CDR3 contains 14 residues. CDR3 coding DNA: TGCAGCGTTTGGGGGACAGGGATCACAGATACGCAGTATTTT. Translation: CSVWGTGITDTQYF.

Concerning this clonotype: In this CDR3 the conserved last residue, phenylalanine or tryptophan, is missing, so a read error is likely. Because the CDR3's place on the DNA is in doubt, the DNA is left out and the CDR3 is given as listed by TCRdb. The chain couples TRBV1 to TRBJ2-5. TRBV1 is a pseudogene. Counting both end residues, the CDR3 totals 8 amino acids. This CDR3 is CTSSQPKG.

This clonotype was counted ten times or more. The V call is TRBV28, the J call TRBJ2-1; D perhaps matches TRBD1 (6 bases). Germline V gives CDR1 MDHEN, CDR2 SYDVKM. V was trimmed by 6 bases and J by 10 bases, leaving 10 bases between them. CDR3 length: 11 residues. The CDR3 loop reads CASSSGGEQFF. CDR3 in DNA: TGTGCCAGCAGCTCTGGGGGCGAGCAGTTCTTC.

This clonotype has a count of ten or more. This chain connects TRBV20-1 to TRBJ1-3; no definite D call. Looked up from germline, CDR1 is DFQATT and CDR2 is SNEGSKA (reference sequence). The CDR3 extends over 14 amino acids. The V and J ends lost 5 bases and 0 bases respectively, with 11 bases between them. The CDR3, as DNA: TGCAGTGCTTTGGGAAGGTACTCTGGAAACACCATATATTTT. It yields the protein CSALGRYSGNTIYF.

This clonotype has a count of ten or more. The chain joins TRBV29-1 to TRBJ2-1; D perhaps matches TRBD2 (5 bases). Looked up from germline, CDR1 is SQVTM and CDR2 is ANQGSEA. CDR3 length equals 16 residues. Trimming left V 4 bases short and J 4 bases short, with 20 bases between. CDR3 DNA: TGCAGCGTTGTGATCGAGGGCCCCTATATATACAATGAGCAGTTCTTC. It specifies CSVVIEGPYIYNEQFF.

There are many counts of this clonotype. The chain couples TRBV29-1 to TRBJ2-3, with 11 nucleotides matching TRBD2. This CDR3 spans 15 amino acids. The junction had 6 bases not matched to a gene; V was cut back by 5 bases and J by 2 bases. Germline lookup yields CDR1 SQVTM and CDR2 ANQGSEA. CDR3 residues: CSVTGTSGFTDTQYF. The CDR3 DNA reads TGCAGCGTTACGGGGACTAGCGGATTCACAGATACGCAGTATTTT.

This clonotype was seen many times. The rearrangement links TRBV5-1 to TRBJ2-3, with D uncertain. The CDR3 spans 15 residues. V dropped 0 bases and J dropped 2 bases, with 10 bases sitting between them. Germline CDR1 is SGHRS and CDR2 is YFSETQ. The CDR3 bases are TGCGCCAGCAGCTTGGGGGTTTGGGACACAGATACGCAGTATTTT. Translation: CASSLGVWDTDTQYF.

This clonotype was seen many times. This chain links TRBV19 with TRBJ1-6; no clear D. The V end lost 2 bases, the J end lost 8 bases, and 13 bases lay between the germline ends. CDR3 size: 15 residues. Germline V lookup: CDR1 LNHDA, CDR2 SQIVND (reference sequence). This chain's CDR3 is CASSISGVGDSPLHF. Here the CDR3 DNA reads TGTGCCAGTAGTATATCCGGGGTTGGTGATTCACCCCTCCACTTT.

This clonotype was recorded many times. The chain combines TRBV7-2 with TRBJ1-2; 8 bases match TRBD1. The CDR3 loop spans 13 amino acids. Germline V gene lookup returns CDR1 SGHTA and CDR2 FQGNSA. V was pared by 3 bases and J by 4 bases, with 1 base of the junction left unmatched. For the CDR3, the DNA is TGTGCCAGCAGCTTTCAGGGGGCCTATGGCTACACCTTC. As protein: CASSFQGAYGYTF.

This clonotype occurred many times. The chain has TRBV20-1 and TRBJ2-5, with D possibly being TRBD2 (6 bases). V lost 3 bases and J lost 4, with 15 bases in between. From germline, CDR1 is DFQATT and CDR2 SNEGSKA (reference sequence). The CDR3 is 14 amino acids. CDR3 in DNA: TGCAGTGCTAGCTTCTTGAGTAGCGGAGAGACCCAGTACTTC. It yields the protein CSASFLSSGETQYF.

The chain joins TRBV4-3 to TRBJ2-7; weak D call: TRBD1 (7 bases). Germline V gives CDR1 LGHNA, CDR2 YSLEER. This CDR3 has 16 residues. V was trimmed by 1 base and J by 2 bases, leaving 15 bases between them. CDR3 DNA: TGCGCCAGCAGCCAAGTCATATCAGGGGGGCCCTACGAGCAGTACTTC. This codes for CASSQVISGGPYEQYF.

A remark on this clonotype: This may arise from a read error, as a much more abundant clone is one base away. The V call is TRBV20-1, the J call TRBJ1-1, with D perhaps TRBD1 (6 bases). The germline CDR1 and CDR2 sequences are DFQATT and SNEGSKA (reference sequence). V was trimmed by 3 bases and J by 7 bases, leaving 12 bases between them. The CDR3 spans 12 residues. CDR3 sequence reads: CSASGQHHEAFF. The CDR3 DNA reads TGCAGTGCTAGTGGACAGCACCATGAAGCTTTCTTT.

This clonotype was observed many times. The chain joins TRBV7-9 to TRBJ2-2; the D call may be TRBD1 or TRBD2 (5 bases each). Germline loops: CDR1 SEHNR, CDR2 FQNEAQ (reference sequence). The CDR3 length is 18 residues. V lost 4 bases and J 2 bases, leaving 20 bases between the germline ends. The CDR3 DNA reads TGTGCCAGCAGCTCGTACCCCCTGGGACCCCGAAACACCGGGGAGCTGTTTTTT. Its translation is CASSSYPLGPRNTGELFF.

At least ten counts were recorded for this clonotype. V usage is TRBV5-1 and J usage is TRBJ1-1; TRBD1 agrees at 10 bases. Germline trimming cut 5 bases from V and 5 bases from J; bases unmatched to any gene: 6. The CDR3 is made up of 14 amino acids. Germline V lookup: CDR1 SGHRS, CDR2 YFSETQ. CDR3 DNA: TGCGCCAGCAGACGGGACAGGGGACGGACTGAAGCTTTCTTT. It specifies CASRRDRGRTEAFF.

V is TRBV6-2 or TRBV6-3 and J is TRBJ1-1; 8 bases fit TRBD1. CDR3 length: 20 residues. The V gene's germline CDR1 is MNHEY and CDR2 SVGEGT. Unmatched junction bases numbered 21, after V lost 2 bases and J lost 4 bases. CDR3 in amino acids: CASSYEYGTGTLLGFTEAFF. CDR3 sequence (DNA): TGTGCCAGCAGTTACGAGTACGGGACAGGAACGTTGTTGGGGTTCACTGAAGCTTTCTTT.